These T cell receptor beta chains were read from a single sample in a study of blood T cell repertoires in COVID-19. Repertoires were generated with immunoSEQ multiplex PCR, while TCRdb's copy carries only in-frame clones and drops some. This table holds roughly 50,000 clones, more than 85% found once. Sequencing was done on a sample of peripheral blood. The receptors come from a man between 50 and 59 years old with active COVID-19. CDR3s include the opening cysteine and the closing phenylalanine or tryptophan. The D gene is left open where the match is weak. Part of the rows lack a size; the others show once, few, many or a class for expanded clones.

>TRBV3-1/TRBV3-2|once|TRBD1|TRBJ2-3
TGTGCCAGCAGCCCAAGACAGGGGAACACAGATACGCAGTATTTT
CASSPRQGNTDTQYF
>TRBV30|NA|TRBD1|TRBJ1-1
TGTGCCTGGAGTCGGACAGGGCCCAACACTGAAGCTTTCTTT
CAWSRTGPNTEAFF
>TRBV6-2/TRBV6-3|NA|NA|TRBJ2-7
TGTGCCAGCAGTGACAGGAACGAGCAGTACTTC
CASSDRNEQYF
>TRBV11-3|NA|TRBD2|TRBJ2-1
TGTGCCAGCAGCTTAGGCGGGCTAGCGGGAGGAGAGGAGCAGTTCTTC
CASSLGGLAGGEEQFF
>TRBV3-1/TRBV3-2|NA|TRBD2|TRBJ2-3
TGTGCCAGCAGCCAAAATAGGCTAGCGGCCACAGATACGCAGTATTTT
CASSQNRLAATDTQYF
>TRBV18|NA|NA|TRBJ2-7
TGTGCCAGCTCACCAGAGGTAGGCGAGCAGTACTTC
CASSPEVGEQYF
>TRBV27|NA|TRBD1|TRBJ2-2
TGTGCCAGCAAAGGGGGCCCCGGGGAGCTGTTTTTT
CASKGGPGELFF
>TRBV6-2/TRBV6-3|NA|TRBD2|TRBJ2-3
TGTGCCAGCAGTTATCAGCGGGGGGGCACGCAGTATTTT
CASSYQRGGTQYF
>TRBV24-1|NA|TRBD1|TRBJ2-1
TGTGCCACCAGTGACCGGACAGGGGCCACCTACAATGAGCAGTTCTTC
CATSDRTGATYNEQFF
>TRBV15|once|NA|TRBJ2-3
TGTGCCACGGGCTGGAGGGGGGGCAGAGATACGCAGTATTTT
CATGWRGGRDTQYF
>TRBV4-2|NA|TRBD2|TRBJ2-7
TGTGCCAGCAGCCTTGCGGGGGGCTTAGCCTACGAGCAGTACTTC
CASSLAGGLAYEQYF
>TRBV6-5|NA|TRBD1|TRBJ1-2
TGTGCCAGCGGCATGACAGGGACAGGCAATGGCTACACCTTC
CASGMTGTGNGYTF
>TRBV29-1|NA|TRBD2|TRBJ2-5
TGCAGCGTTATCGTTGGCGGGGGGTACCAAGAGACCCAGTACTTC
CSVIVGGGYQETQYF